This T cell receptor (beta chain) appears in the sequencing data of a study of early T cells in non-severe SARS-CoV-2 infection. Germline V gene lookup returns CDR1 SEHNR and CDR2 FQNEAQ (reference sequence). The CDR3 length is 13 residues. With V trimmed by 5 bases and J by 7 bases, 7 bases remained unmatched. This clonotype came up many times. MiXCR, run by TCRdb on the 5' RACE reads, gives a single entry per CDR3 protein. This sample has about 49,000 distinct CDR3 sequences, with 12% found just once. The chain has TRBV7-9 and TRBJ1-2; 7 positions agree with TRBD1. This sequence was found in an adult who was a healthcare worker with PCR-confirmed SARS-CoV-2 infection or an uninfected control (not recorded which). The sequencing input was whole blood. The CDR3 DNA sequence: TGTGCCAGCAGCCCCCGGGCAGGGGGTGGCTACACCTTC. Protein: CASSPRAGGGYTF.